Presented here are 15 T cell receptor beta chains from one specimen sequenced in a study of cytomegalovirus exposure and HLA in healthy donors. PCR used 60 Vbeta primers and 13 Jbeta primers. Libraries were prepared by immunoSEQ multiplex PCR; TCRdb keeps only in-frame clonotypes and omits some of them. Of 200,000 or so clones listed, roughly 84% are singletons. Material: PBMCs. The receptor source for this set is a human donor in good health.

The sample holds a few counts of this clone. This CDR3 is also generated by other DNA sequences in the sample. The J gene is TRBJ1-5, the V gene TRBV7-9, with 10 bases that match TRBD1. The CDR3 spans 14 residues. The ends lost 4 bases at V and 6 bases at J; junction bases unmatched: 3. Germline loops: CDR1 SEHNR, CDR2 FQNEAQ (reference sequence). The CDR3 reads CASSSGQGSQPQHF. The CDR3 nucleotides read TGTGCCAGCAGCTCGGGACAGGGGAGTCAGCCCCAGCATTTT.

V and J are TRBV4-1 and TRBJ2-4; 10 nucleotides line up with TRBD2. CDR1 MGHRA and CDR2 YSYEKL come from the germline V gene. After removal of 0 bases from V and 4 bases from J, the junction contained 6 bases not matched to a gene. The CDR3 loop spans 17 amino acids. CDR3: CASSQEGLAGVKNIQYF. CDR3 bases: TGCGCCAGCAGCCAAGAAGGCCTAGCGGGAGTAAAAAACATTCAGTACTTC.

This chain joins TRBV6-5 and TRBJ2-7; TRBD2 matches at 13 bases. Germline V gives CDR1 MNHEY, CDR2 SVGAGI. The CDR3 consists of 14 residues. The V and J ends lost 6 bases and 3 bases, in that order; junction bases with no gene match: 2. CDR3 sequence reads: CASRRTSGSYEQYF. Written as DNA, the CDR3 is TGTGCCAGCAGAAGGACTAGCGGGAGCTACGAGCAGTACTTC.

The chain links TRBV2 to TRBJ2-1; 7 nucleotides align to TRBD2. CDR3 size: 17 residues. V lost 6 bases to trimming and J lost 0 bases; unmatched junction nucleotides: 11. Per the germline V gene, CDR1 is SNHLY and CDR2 is FYNNEI. CDR3 in amino acids: CASRDFTSESSYNEQFF. For the CDR3, the DNA is TGTGCCAGCAGGGATTTTACTAGCGAGAGCTCCTACAATGAGCAGTTCTTC.

This clone came up a few times. This chain links TRBV29-1 with TRBJ1-2, with 7 bases that match TRBD1. This CDR3 contains 12 residues. Trimming took 7 bases from V and 5 from J; bases not matched to a gene: 7. Germline CDR1 is SQVTM and CDR2 is ANQGSEA. CDR3 region: CSARAGGYGYTF. The CDR3 DNA reads TGCAGCGCCCGAGCAGGGGGTTATGGCTACACCTTC.

This clone was counted between two and nine times. The gene calls are TRBV15 and TRBJ1-5; a possible D gene is TRBD1 (6 bases). CDR1 and CDR2 (germline): LNHNV, YYDKDF (reference sequence). The V and J ends lost 0 bases and 5 bases respectively, with 11 bases between them. This CDR3 contains 15 residues. CDR3 loop: CATSRDPAGDQPQHF. The DNA for the CDR3 is TGTGCCACCAGCAGAGATCCCGCAGGGGATCAGCCCCAGCATTTT.

The V gene is TRBV10-2, the J gene TRBJ1-2; the D is unclear. The CDR3 covers 12 residues. V lost 4 bases, J lost 5 bases, and 8 bases lay in between. Germline CDR1 is WSHSY and CDR2 is SAAADI. CDR3: CASSVNSYGYTF. DNA of the CDR3: TGCGCCAGCAGTGTCAACAGTTATGGCTACACCTTC.

The chain links TRBV28 to TRBJ2-1, with D tentatively TRBD2 (7 bases). The CDR3 has 17 amino acids. Per the germline V gene, CDR1 is MDHEN and CDR2 is SYDVKM. The ends were cut back, 2 bases at V and 10 bases at J, with 24 bases in the middle. The CDR3 spells CASSLDSGGGSRSEQFF. As DNA, the CDR3 is TGTGCCAGCAGTTTAGACTCGGGGGGCGGGAGTCGTTCCGAGCAGTTCTTC.

This clone appeared a single time. The chain recombines TRBV6-5 with TRBJ2-2; perhaps TRBD2 as D (5 bases). The germline V gene has CDR1 MNHEY and CDR2 SVGAGI. This CDR3 contains 15 residues. The V end lost 4 bases, the J end lost 1 base, and 10 bases lay between the germline ends. Here the CDR3 reads CASSSRGRNTGELFF. The CDR3 nucleotides read TGTGCCAGCAGTTCGAGAGGGCGGAACACCGGGGAGCTGTTTTTT.

This rearrangement joins TRBV28 to TRBJ1-2, with D maybe TRBD1 (5 bases). This CDR3 is built from 15 residues. V lost 7 bases, J lost 0 bases, and 15 bases lay in between. Germline V gene data show CDR1 as MDHEN and CDR2 as SYDVKM. CDR3 protein: CASNQAQGPNYGYTF. The CDR3 DNA follows: TGTGCCAGCAACCAGGCCCAGGGTCCTAACTATGGCTACACCTTC.

This clone was recorded a few times. The chain combines TRBV18 with TRBJ2-7; possibly TRBD1 for D (6 bases). Trimming left V 4 bases short and J 3 bases short, with 16 bases between. The germline V gene encodes CDR1 KGHSH and CDR2 LQKENI. CDR3 length: 15 residues. The CDR3 DNA sequence: TGTGCCAGCTCACGGCCGGGACAAGTGGACTACGAGCAGTACTTC. Its protein is CASSRPGQVDYEQYF.

The genes are TRBV4-1 and TRBJ2-1, with D tentatively TRBD2 (6 bases). V dropped 3 bases and J dropped 1 base, with 13 bases sitting between them. Germline CDR1 and CDR2: MGHRA and YSYEKL. This CDR3 has 16 residues. CDR3 nucleotides: TGCGCCAGCAGCCATCCGACTAGTCGGTCCTACAATGAGCAGTTCTTC. This encodes CASSHPTSRSYNEQFF.

The chain links TRBV5-6 to TRBJ1-5, with D possibly TRBD1 on 6 matching bases. V lost 4 bases to trimming and J lost 6 bases, with 20 bases between them. Germline loops: CDR1 SGHDT, CDR2 YYEEEE. This CDR3 spans 16 amino acids. The CDR3 is CASSTAGGLGIQPQHF. The DNA of the CDR3 is TGTGCCAGCAGCACGGCGGGGGGCCTAGGTATTCAGCCCCAGCATTTT.

CDR3 residues: CASRGLAGGPETQYF. The CDR3 coding sequence is TGCGCCAGCAGGGGACTAGCGGGAGGCCCTGAGACCCAGTACTTC. V usage is TRBV5-1 and J usage is TRBJ2-5, with TRBD2 matching over 15 bases. The ends lost 5 bases at V and 5 bases at J; junction bases unmatched: 4. Germline loops: CDR1 SGHRS, CDR2 YFSETQ. There are 15 residues in the CDR3.

This chain uses TRBV6-5 with TRBJ1-1, with 8 nucleotides matching TRBD1. Germline trimming cut 2 bases from V and 0 bases from J; bases unmatched to any gene: 5. The germline V gene has CDR1 MNHEY and CDR2 SVGAGI. The CDR3 runs to 16 residues. Written as DNA, the CDR3 is TGTGCCAGCAGTTACGAGGGGACAGGCCTGAACACTGAAGCTTTCTTT. This gives the protein CASSYEGTGLNTEAFF.